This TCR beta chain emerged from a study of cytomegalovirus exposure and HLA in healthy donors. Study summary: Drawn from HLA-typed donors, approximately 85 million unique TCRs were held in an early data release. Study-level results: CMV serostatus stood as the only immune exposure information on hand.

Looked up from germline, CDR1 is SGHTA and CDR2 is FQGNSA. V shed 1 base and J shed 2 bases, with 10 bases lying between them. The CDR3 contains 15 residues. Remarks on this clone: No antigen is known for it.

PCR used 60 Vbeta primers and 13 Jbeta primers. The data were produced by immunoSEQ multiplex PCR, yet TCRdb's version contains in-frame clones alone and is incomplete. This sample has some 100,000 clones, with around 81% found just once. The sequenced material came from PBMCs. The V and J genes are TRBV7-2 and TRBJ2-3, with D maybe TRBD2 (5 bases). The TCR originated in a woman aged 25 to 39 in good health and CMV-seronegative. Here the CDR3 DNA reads TGTGCCAGCAGCTTAGTGGCGGGCCTCACAGATACGCAGTATTTT. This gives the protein CASSLVAGLTDTQYF.